A single sample gave rise to the 5 T cell receptor beta chains below, sequenced in a study of tumor-infiltrating lymphocytes in primary liver carcinoma. The tissue used was unsorted bulk material of about 19-33 mg. RNA and DNA were co-extracted from it with the AllPrep DNA/RNA mini kit. A constant-region primer primed TCR beta cDNA synthesis from 500 ng of total RNA. The TCR beta library was amplified through three nested multiplex PCR rounds in a modified ARM-PCR procedure. With TRBV1-TRBV30 forward primers and a C-beta reverse primer, the first two PCR rounds were run for approximately 10 cycles each. Each CDR3 protein is one row after TCRdb ran MiXCR on the multiplex PCR reads. This table has 45,000 or so distinct CDR3 sequences, roughly 74% appearing once. Sequencing was performed on tumor-adjacent normal liver tissue. These receptors all come from a woman in her 30s with primary liver carcinoma and hepatitis B virus infection.

This clonotype was recorded only once. This chain joins TRBV6-2 or TRBV6-3 and TRBJ2-1; 8 bases align to TRBD2. The ends lost 4 bases at V and 7 bases at J; junction bases unmatched: 9. The CDR3 runs 15 residues. CDR1 and CDR2 (germline): MNHEY, SVGEGT. For the CDR3, the DNA is TGTGCCAGCAGTTCCGGGACTAGAATTGTGAATGAGCAGTTCTTC. Amino acids: CASSSGTRIVNEQFF.

For this clonotype: The junction departs from the called germline gene at one end, perhaps through a read error. The rearrangement links TRBV12-3 or TRBV12-4 to TRBJ2-1; D perhaps matches TRBD1 (6 bases). The CDR3 is 16 residues long. DNA for the CDR3: TGTCCCAGCACTTTCAGTTGGCAGGGGTATAGTCGTGAGCAGTTCTTC. Protein product: CPSTFSWQGYSREQFF.

To note about this clonotype: As the CDR3 is not closed by the conserved phenylalanine or tryptophan, this likely results from a read error. The chain combines TRBV11-2 with TRBJ2-1; 7 bases line up with TRBD2. The CDR3 runs 14 residues. Germline CDR1 reads SGHAT; CDR2 reads FQNNGV. The CDR3: CINSLGGTWNEQFS. DNA for the CDR3: TGTATCAACAGCCTCGGGGGGACGTGGAATGAGCAGTTCTCC.

The table lists this clonotype with a count of one. One end of the junction varies from germline; a read error may be responsible. V and J are TRBV4-2 and TRBJ2-7, with 9 bases aligning to TRBD2. Germline assignment: CDR1 LGHNA and CDR2 YNFKEQ. This CDR3 has 15 amino acids. The CDR3 coding sequence is TGTACCAGCAGCCAAGAGACTAGCGGCCTTTACGGGCAGTACTTC. This encodes CTSSQETSGLYGQYF.

The CDR3 protein is CASSLGSGLAEYNEQFF. As DNA, the CDR3 is TGTGCCAGCAGCTTAGGTTCCGGACTAGCGGAATACAATGAGCAGTTCTTC. V usage is TRBV7-2 and J usage is TRBJ2-1, with 10 bases matching TRBD2. The CDR3 totals 17 residues. Trimming took 1 base from V and 4 from J; bases not matched to a gene: 7. Germline V gene data show CDR1 as SGHTA and CDR2 as FQGNSA. The variable domain in full, completed from reference TRBV7-2 and TRBJ2-1, reads GAGVSQSPSNKVTEKGKDVELRCDPISGHTALYWYRQSLGQGLEFLIYFQGNSAPDKSGLPSDRFSAERTGGSVSTLTIQRTQQEDSAVYLCASSLGSGLAEYNEQFFGPGTRLTVL.